Described below is a single TCR beta chain sequence and its context. These data come from a study of regulatory T cells in long-lasting Graves disease. With iRepertoire HTBI primers and Arm-PCR of CDR3 regions, TCR beta libraries were built. TCRdb redid the calling of the multiplex PCR reads with MiXCR, one entry per CDR3 protein. The sample includes 700,000 or so distinct CDR3 sequences, around 30% of them seen just once. The time point is: persistent/refractory GD, antithyroid drugs over 5 years with positive TRAb. Scientists built the TCR library using RNA that was extracted from PBMCs. The TCR comes from a female donor with Graves disease. The sample here was peripheral blood mononuclear cells (PBMCs), taken when the disease was refractory, from a patient treated with antithyroid drugs.

The CDR3 loop is CASLGHRGSFSYNEQFF. Here the CDR3 DNA reads TGTGCCAGCTTAGGACACAGGGGTAGTTTTTCCTACAATGAGCAGTTCTTC. The chain links TRBV2 to TRBJ2-1; 7 bases align to TRBD1. The CDR3 is made up of 17 amino acids. Germline V gives CDR1 SNHLY, CDR2 FYNNEI. Unmatched junction bases numbered 14, after V lost 8 bases and J lost 1 base. The full variable domain, completed using reference TRBV2 and TRBJ2-1, is EPEVTQTPSHQVTQMGQEVILRCVPISNHLYFYWYRQILGQKVEFLVSFYNNEISEKSEIFDDQFSVERPDGSNFTLKIRSTKLEDSAMYFCASLGHRGSFSYNEQFFGPGTRLTVL.